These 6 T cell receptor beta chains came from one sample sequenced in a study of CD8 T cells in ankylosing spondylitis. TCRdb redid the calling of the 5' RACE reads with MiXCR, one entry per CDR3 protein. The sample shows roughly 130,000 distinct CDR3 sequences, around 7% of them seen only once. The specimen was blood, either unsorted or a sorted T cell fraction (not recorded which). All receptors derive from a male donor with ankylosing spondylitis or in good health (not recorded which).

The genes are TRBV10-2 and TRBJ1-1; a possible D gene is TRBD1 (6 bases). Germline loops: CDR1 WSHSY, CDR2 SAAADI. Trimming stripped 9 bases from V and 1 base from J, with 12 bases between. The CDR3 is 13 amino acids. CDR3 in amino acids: CASVRQANTEAFF. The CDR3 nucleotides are TGCGCCAGTGTTAGACAGGCGAACACTGAAGCTTTCTTT.

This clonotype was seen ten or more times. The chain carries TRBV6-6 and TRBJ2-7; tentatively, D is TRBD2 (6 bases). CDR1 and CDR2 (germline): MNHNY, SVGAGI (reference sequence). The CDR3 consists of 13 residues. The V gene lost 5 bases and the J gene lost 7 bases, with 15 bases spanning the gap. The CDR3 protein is CASSAGTSLEQYF. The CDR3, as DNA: TGTGCCAGCAGTGCCGGGACTTCCCTGGAGCAGTACTTC.

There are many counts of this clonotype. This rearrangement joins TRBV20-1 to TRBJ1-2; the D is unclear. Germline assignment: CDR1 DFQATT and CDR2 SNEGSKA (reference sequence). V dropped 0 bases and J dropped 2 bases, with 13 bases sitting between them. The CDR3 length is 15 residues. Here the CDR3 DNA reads TGCAGTGCTAGAGATGGTGGTCGGCCGAACTATGGCTACACCTTC. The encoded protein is CSARDGGRPNYGYTF.

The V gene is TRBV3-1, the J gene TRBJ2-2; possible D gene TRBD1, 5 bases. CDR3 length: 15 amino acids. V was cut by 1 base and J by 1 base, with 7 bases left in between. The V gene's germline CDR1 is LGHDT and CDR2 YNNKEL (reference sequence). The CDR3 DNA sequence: TGTGCCAGCAGCCAAGCACAGGTGAACACCGGGGAGCTGTTTTTT. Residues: CASSQAQVNTGELFF. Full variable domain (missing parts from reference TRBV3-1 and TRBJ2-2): DTAVSQTPKYLVTQMGNDKSIKCEQNLGHDTMYWYKQDSKKFLKIMFSYNNKELIINETVPNRFSPKSPDKAHLNLHINSLELGDSAVYFCASSQAQVNTGELFFGEGSRLTVL.

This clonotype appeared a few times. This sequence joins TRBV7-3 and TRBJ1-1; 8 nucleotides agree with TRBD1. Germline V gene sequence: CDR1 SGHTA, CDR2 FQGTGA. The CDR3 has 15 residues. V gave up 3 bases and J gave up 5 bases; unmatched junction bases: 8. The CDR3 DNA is TGTGCCAGCAGCTTTTCCGGACAGGGTAAAACTGAAGCTTTCTTT. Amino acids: CASSFSGQGKTEAFF.

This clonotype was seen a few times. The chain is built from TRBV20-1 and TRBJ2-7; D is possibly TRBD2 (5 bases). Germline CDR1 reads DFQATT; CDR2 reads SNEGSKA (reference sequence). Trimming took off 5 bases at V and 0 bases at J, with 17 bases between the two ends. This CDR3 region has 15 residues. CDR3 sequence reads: CSAGSERKSSYEQYF. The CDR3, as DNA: TGCAGTGCTGGGAGCGAGCGGAAATCCTCCTACGAGCAGTACTTC.